The 20 T cell receptor beta chains below all came from one sample that was sequenced in a study of T cells in Graves' hyperthyroidism and ophthalmopathy. Researchers amplified the TCR beta CDR3 regions from RNA transcripts. The HTBI primer set was used in a first-round RT-PCR of the TCR CDR3. From the multiplex PCR reads, TCRdb called clonotypes with MiXCR, one entry per CDR3 protein. The table records some 400,000 distinct CDR3 sequences, 14% of them present only once. Source material: blood. The receptor set was obtained from a woman aged 55-70 years with Graves' hyperthyroidism.

V usage is TRBV25-1 and J usage is TRBJ1-1; the D is unclear. The V gene lost 0 bases and the J gene lost 10 bases, with 15 bases spanning the gap. Germline loops: CDR1 MGHDK, CDR2 SYGVNS. CDR3 length: 14 residues. As DNA, the CDR3 is TGTGCCAGCAGTGAATATAGGGCAGCCCTCCCAGCTTTCTTT. It encodes CASSEYRAALPAFF.

This clonotype was counted between two and nine times. The junction differs from germline at one of its ends, possibly a read error. CDR3 loop: CASGLGTVGYQETQCF. In nucleotides, the CDR3 is TGTGCTAGTGGTTTAGGAACTGTTGGGTACCAAGAGACCCAGTGCTTC. The V and J genes are TRBV12-5 and TRBJ2-5; D remains unclear. The CDR3 runs to 16 residues. Germline CDR1 reads LGHNT; CDR2 reads FRNRAP. The full variable domain, in which reference TRBV12-5 and TRBJ2-5 provide the parts outside the CDR3, is DARVTQTPRHKVTEMGQEVTMRCQPILGHNTVFWYRQTMMQGLELLAYFRNRAPLDDSGMPKDRFSAEMPDATLATLKIQPSEPRDSAVYFCASGLGTVGYQETQCFGPGTRLLVL.

This clonotype was counted many times. The chain employs TRBV28 and TRBJ2-7; D not certain. The CDR3 spans 13 residues. Germline V gene lookup returns CDR1 MDHEN and CDR2 SYDVKM. Between the trimmed V and J ends, which lost 5 bases and 6 bases, there was a span of 14 bases. The CDR3 coding sequence is TGTGCCAGCAGTCCCCCAAGTAGGGCCGAGCAGTACTTC. This codes for CASSPPSRAEQYF.

This clonotype appeared many times. The chain recombines TRBV11-2 with TRBJ2-4; D not certain. Trimming took off 0 bases at V and 6 bases at J, with 9 bases between the two ends. Germline CDR1 is SGHAT and CDR2 is FQNNGV. This CDR3 is built from 14 residues. The CDR3 region is CASSLDRSGNIQYF. CDR3 bases: TGTGCCAGCAGCTTAGACAGGTCGGGAAACATTCAGTACTTC. Combining the CDR3 with reference TRBV11-2 and TRBJ2-4 gives the whole variable domain EAGVAQSPRYKIIEKRQSVAFWCNPISGHATLYWYQQILGQGPKLLIQFQNNGVVDDSQLPKDRFSAERLKGVDSTLKIQPAKLEDSAVYLCASSLDRSGNIQYFGAGTRLSVL.

The J gene is TRBJ1-2, the V gene TRBV7-8, with 7 positions matching TRBD1. Germline values: CDR1 SGHVS, CDR2 FQNEAQ. The CDR3 contains 13 residues. The trim removed 2 bases at V and 8 bases at J, leaving 5 bases unmatched. CDR3 nucleotide sequence: TGTGCCAGCAGCTTAAACAGGGGCCTGGGCTACACCTTC. It specifies CASSLNRGLGYTF.

This clonotype was counted at least ten times. V usage is TRBV20-1 and J usage is TRBJ2-3; tentatively, D is TRBD2 (6 bases). Germline-derived CDR1 and CDR2 are DFQATT and SNEGSKA (reference sequence). This CDR3 has 12 residues. Trimming removed 2 bases from V and 6 bases from J, with 9 bases in between. This chain's CDR3 is CSARPSEDTQYF. In DNA, the CDR3 is TGCAGTGCTAGACCTAGCGAGGATACGCAGTATTTT.

Many counts were recorded for this clonotype. The chain has TRBV20-1 and TRBJ1-2; no definite D call. V gave up 1 base and J gave up 1 base, with 13 bases separating them. The CDR3 sequence is 15 residues long. CDR1 is DFQATT, CDR2 SNEGSKA, per germline (reference sequence). The CDR3 coding sequence is TGCAGTGCTAGAGGTCGGGAATCGGGTAACTATGGCTACACCTTC. Its translation is CSARGRESGNYGYTF.

CDR3 coding DNA: TGCGCCAGCAGCCAAGATGGACAGAACTATGGCTACACCTTC. It specifies CASSQDGQNYGYTF. The V and J genes are TRBV4-1 and TRBJ1-2; maybe TRBD1 (6 bases). With 0 bases removed from V and 2 bases from J, the gap between germline ends came to 7 bases. The CDR3 has 14 residues. The V gene's germline CDR1 is MGHRA and CDR2 YSYEKL.

This clonotype was observed many times. The V call is TRBV2, the J call TRBJ2-5; the match to TRBD2 covers 9 bases. The CDR3 spans 14 residues. V shed 6 bases and J 1 base; nucleotides not matched to a gene: 3. CDR1 is SNHLY and CDR2 is FYNNEI in the germline V gene. The CDR3 loop reads CASRRTSAQETQYF. The CDR3 region has the DNA TGTGCCAGCAGGCGGACTAGCGCCCAAGAGACCCAGTACTTC. Combining the CDR3 with reference TRBV2 and TRBJ2-5 gives the whole variable domain EPEVTQTPSHQVTQMGQEVILRCVPISNHLYFYWYRQILGQKVEFLVSFYNNEISEKSEIFDDQFSVERPDGSNFTLKIRSTKLEDSAMYFCASRRTSAQETQYFGPGTRLLVL.

This clonotype was found many times. V usage is TRBV11-3 and J usage is TRBJ2-1, with 9 positions matching TRBD2. The CDR3 consists of 15 residues. V was pared by 4 bases and J by 7 bases, with 8 bases of the junction left unmatched. CDR1 SGHNT and CDR2 YENEEA come from the germline V gene. The CDR3 region has the DNA TGTGCCAGCAGCTCTTATTTAGCGGGAGTAAATGAGCAGTTCTTC. Translated, it gives CASSSYLAGVNEQFF. Full variable domain (remainder filled in from reference TRBV11-3 and TRBJ2-1): EAGVVQSPRYKIIEKKQPVAFWCNPISGHNTLYWYLQNLGQGPELLIRYENEEAVDDSQLPKDRFSAERLKGVDSTLKIQPAELGDSAVYLCASSSYLAGVNEQFFGPGTRLTVL.

The chain recombines TRBV12-3 or TRBV12-4 with TRBJ2-5; 10 bases fit TRBD2. V was pared by 5 bases and J by 5 bases, with 8 bases of the junction left unmatched. The CDR3 is 15 residues long. The DNA for the CDR3 is TGTGCCAGCAGTAACCCGGCTAGCGGGAGTGAGACCCAGTACTTC. Translating gives CASSNPASGSETQYF.

In its sample, this clonotype was seen many times. V usage is TRBV2 and J usage is TRBJ1-2, with D maybe TRBD1 (6 bases). Trimming left V 5 bases short and J 7 bases short, with 17 bases between. CDR1 and CDR2 (germline): SNHLY, FYNNEI. CDR3 length: 14 amino acids. CDR3 nucleotide sequence: TGTGCCAGCAGTTCCGGGACAAATTTAGGTGGCTACACCTTC. Encoded protein: CASSSGTNLGGYTF.

This clonotype appeared a few times. The V and J genes are TRBV20-1 and TRBJ2-3; 9 bases map to TRBD2. Germline assignment: CDR1 DFQATT and CDR2 SNEGSKA (reference sequence). With V trimmed by 1 base and J by 5 bases, 10 bases remained unmatched. This CDR3 region has 16 residues. CDR3 amino acids: CSARGGSGSYRDTQYF. The CDR3 DNA follows: TGCAGTGCTAGAGGAGGTAGCGGGAGCTACAGAGATACGCAGTATTTT.

This clonotype has a count of ten or more. This chain links TRBV20-1 with TRBJ2-7; the match to TRBD2 covers 13 bases. This CDR3 has 16 residues. After removal of 0 bases from V and 9 bases from J, the junction contained 11 bases not matched to a gene. Germline V gene data show CDR1 as DFQATT and CDR2 as SNEGSKA (reference sequence). For the CDR3, the DNA is TGCAGTGCTAGAGATGGTTTCTGGACTAGCGGGAGTAGGCAGTACTTC. This gives the protein CSARDGFWTSGSRQYF.

The chain couples TRBV19 to TRBJ2-1, with 10 positions matching TRBD2. Germline CDR1 LNHDA, CDR2 SQIVND (reference sequence). The CDR3 covers 15 residues. The trim removed 3 bases at V and 9 bases at J, leaving 8 bases unmatched. As DNA, the CDR3 is TGTGCCAGTAGTATCGGGCTAGCGGGAGACAGTGAGCAGTTCTTC. It yields the protein CASSIGLAGDSEQFF.

In this sample, this clonotype turned up many times. The V call is TRBV28, the J call TRBJ2-1; 9 nucleotides match TRBD2. The CDR3 spans 15 residues. V lost 6 bases, J lost 2 bases, and 5 bases stayed unmatched. The germline V gene has CDR1 MDHEN and CDR2 SYDVKM. DNA for the CDR3: TGTGCCAGCAGACCTAGCGGGGAACCCTACAATGAGCAGTTCTTC. Its protein product is CASRPSGEPYNEQFF.

In this sample, this clonotype turned up a few times. The V gene is TRBV6-5, the J gene TRBJ2-2; 9 nucleotides line up with TRBD2. This CDR3 has 16 residues. V shed 5 bases, J shed 5 bases, and the junction held 9 bases outside the gene matches. Germline loops: CDR1 MNHEY, CDR2 SVGAGI. In DNA form, the CDR3 reads TGTGCCAGCAGTATCGATAGGACTAGCGCGACCGGGGAGCTGTTTTTT. Its protein is CASSIDRTSATGELFF.

This clonotype has just a few counts. A much larger clone sits a single nucleotide away, making a read error possible. This chain joins TRBV10-3 and TRBJ2-7, with TRBD1 identical over 11 bases. CDR1 is ENHRY, CDR2 SYGVKD, per germline. The V gene end was trimmed by 5 bases and the J gene end by 9 bases; junction bases not matched to a gene: 9. The CDR3 spans 14 residues. The CDR3 loop reads CAISNGQGALGQYF. In DNA form, the CDR3 reads TGTGCCATCAGTAACGGACAGGGGGCCCTCGGGCAGTACTTC.

The chain couples TRBV6-2 or TRBV6-3 to TRBJ1-5; no definite D call. The V gene's germline CDR1 is MNHEY and CDR2 SVGEGT. The V end lost 4 bases, the J end lost 5 bases, and 9 bases lay between the germline ends. The CDR3 has 13 amino acids. CDR3 protein: CASSWPQDQPQHF. The CDR3 DNA reads as TGTGCCAGCAGTTGGCCTCAGGATCAGCCCCAGCATTTT.

The chain combines TRBV24-1 with TRBJ2-5, with D perhaps given as TRBD1 or TRBD2 (6 bases each). The V and J ends lost 2 bases and 4 bases respectively, with 13 bases between them. The length of the CDR3 is 15 residues. Germline CDR1 is KGHDR and CDR2 is SFDVKD. This chain's CDR3 is CATSDWGALRETQYF. CDR3 bases: TGTGCCACCAGTGATTGGGGGGCGCTCAGAGAGACCCAGTACTTC.